The clone carrying this T cell receptor beta chain was seen once. The CDR3 runs to 13 residues. Unmatched junction bases numbered 2, after V lost 3 bases and J lost 5 bases. CDR1 is SSHAT, CDR2 FNYEAQ, per germline (reference sequence). The data are from a study of cytomegalovirus exposure and HLA in healthy donors. As for the study in general: Both the roughly 120 validation repertoires and the roughly 640 first-cohort repertoires used the same platform, as reported by a later analysis.

Sequenced by immunoSEQ multiplex PCR; TCRdb stores in-frame clones only, minus some. The data hold roughly 200,000 clones, with around 80% observed a single time. The sample taken for sequencing was PBMCs. The chain recombines TRBV7-7 with TRBJ2-7; 9 bases are shared with TRBD2. The receptor was derived from a woman aged 25 to 39 in good health and CMV-seronegative. Here the CDR3 reads CASSFQREDEQYF. The CDR3 coding sequence is TGTGCCAGCAGCTTCCAGCGGGAGGACGAGCAGTACTTC.